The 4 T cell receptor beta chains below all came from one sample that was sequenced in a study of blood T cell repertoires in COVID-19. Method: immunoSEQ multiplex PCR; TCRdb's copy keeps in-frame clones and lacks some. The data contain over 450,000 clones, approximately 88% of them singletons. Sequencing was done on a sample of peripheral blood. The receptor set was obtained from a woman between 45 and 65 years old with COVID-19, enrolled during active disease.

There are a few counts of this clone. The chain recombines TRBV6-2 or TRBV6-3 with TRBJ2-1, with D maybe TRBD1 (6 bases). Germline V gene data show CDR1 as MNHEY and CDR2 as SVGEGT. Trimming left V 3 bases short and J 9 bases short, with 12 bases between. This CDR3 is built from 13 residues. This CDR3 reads CASSYAGAPEQFF. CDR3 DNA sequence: TGTGCCAGCAGTTATGCAGGGGCCCCTGAGCAGTTCTTC.

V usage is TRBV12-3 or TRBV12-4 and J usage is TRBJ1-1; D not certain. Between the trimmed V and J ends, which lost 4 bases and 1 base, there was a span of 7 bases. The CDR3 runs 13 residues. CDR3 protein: CASSSIPNTEAFF. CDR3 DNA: TGTGCCAGCAGTTCTATCCCGAACACTGAAGCTTTCTTT.

CDR3 DNA: TGTGCCAGCAGGATGACGGAGAACCTTGGCTACACCTTC. Its translation is CASRMTENLGYTF. The chain uses TRBV12-3 or TRBV12-4 and TRBJ1-2, with D unresolved. The CDR3 totals 13 residues. V gave up 6 bases and J gave up 7 bases, with 15 bases separating them.

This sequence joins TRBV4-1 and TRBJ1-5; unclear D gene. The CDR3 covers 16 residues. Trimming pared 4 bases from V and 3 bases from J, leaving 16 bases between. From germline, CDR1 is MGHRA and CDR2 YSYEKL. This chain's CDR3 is CASSRQRELINQPQHF. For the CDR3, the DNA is TGCGCCAGCAGCCGCCAGAGGGAACTGATCAATCAGCCCCAGCATTTT.